This TCR beta chain was found in a study of radiation and T cells in renal cell carcinoma. Study background: Nephrectomy followed 15 Gy stereotactic body radiation by 4 weeks.

Documented time point: baseline pretreatment blood. Specified treatment: 15 Gy SBRT to primary tumor, nephrectomy 4 weeks later. The assay was immunoSEQ multiplex PCR, and TCRdb's table has in-frame clones only and misses some. The sample records roughly 120,000 clones, about four fifths being singletons. The TCR comes from a woman in her fifties or sixties with renal cell carcinoma. Sequenced material: blood, taken from a patient whose treatment included radiotherapy and nephrectomy.

The CDR3 bases are TGTGCCATCAGTGAGTCAGGGGCCAACGTCCTGACTTTC. This sequence encodes CAISESGANVLTF. The genes are TRBV10-3 and TRBJ2-6; D is uncertain. CDR3 length: 13 amino acids. CDR1 ENHRY and CDR2 SYGVKD come from the germline V gene. Trimming shortened V by 0 bases and J by 4 bases, and 1 base separated the two germline ends.